This TCR beta chain was sequenced in a study of OX40 agonist ivuxolimab in advanced cancers. CDR3 length: 13 amino acids. The germline CDR1 and CDR2 sequences are SGHRS and YFSETQ. Trimming at V came to 5 bases and at J to 10 bases, leaving 7 bases not matched to a gene. No patient had autoimmune disease or received systemic immunosuppression. The protocol was immunoSEQ multiplex PCR, while the TCRdb copy is restricted to in-frame clones and leaves out a portion. The sample includes some 60,000 clones, 80% to 90% of them seen just once. This clonotype was obtained from an adult with an advanced solid tumor such as melanoma, head and neck, liver or kidney cancer. The material was CD4+ or CD8+ T cells sorted from blood, obtained in a trial of the OX40 agonist ivuxolimab. The V call is TRBV5-1, the J call TRBJ1-2; 11 nucleotides match TRBD1. The CDR3 sequence: CASRIRTGGNYTF. Here the CDR3 DNA reads TGCGCCAGCAGAATAAGGACAGGGGGCAACTACACCTTC.